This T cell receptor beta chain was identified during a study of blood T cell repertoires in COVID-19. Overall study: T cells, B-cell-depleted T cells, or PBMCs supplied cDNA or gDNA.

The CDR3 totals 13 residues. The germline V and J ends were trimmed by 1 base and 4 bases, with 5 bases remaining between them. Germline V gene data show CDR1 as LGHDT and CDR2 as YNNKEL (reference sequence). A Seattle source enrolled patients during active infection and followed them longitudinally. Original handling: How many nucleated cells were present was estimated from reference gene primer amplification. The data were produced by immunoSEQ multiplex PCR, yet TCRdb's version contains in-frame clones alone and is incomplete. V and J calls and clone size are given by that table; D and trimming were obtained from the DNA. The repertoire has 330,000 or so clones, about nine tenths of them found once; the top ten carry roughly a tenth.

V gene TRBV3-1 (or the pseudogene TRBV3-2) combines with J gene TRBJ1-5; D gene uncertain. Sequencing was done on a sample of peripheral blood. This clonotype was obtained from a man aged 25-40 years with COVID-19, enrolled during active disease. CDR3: CASSQAQNQPQHF. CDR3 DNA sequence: TGTGCCAGCAGCCAAGCCCAAAATCAGCCCCAGCATTTT.